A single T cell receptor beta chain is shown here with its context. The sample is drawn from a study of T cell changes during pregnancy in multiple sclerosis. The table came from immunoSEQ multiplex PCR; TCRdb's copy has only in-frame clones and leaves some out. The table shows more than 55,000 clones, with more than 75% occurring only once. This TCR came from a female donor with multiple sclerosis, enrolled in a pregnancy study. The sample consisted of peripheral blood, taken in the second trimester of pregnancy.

The CDR3 here is CASSSEETGNNEKLFF. The CDR3 region has the DNA TGTGCCAGCAGCTCCGAAGAGACAGGCAATAATGAAAAACTGTTTTTT. The chain links TRBV7-9 to TRBJ1-4, with a weak D call TRBD1 (6 bases). The CDR3 loop spans 16 amino acids. The ends were cut back, 4 bases at V and 4 bases at J, with 16 bases in the middle. Germline values: CDR1 SEHNR, CDR2 FQNEAQ (reference sequence).